This T cell receptor beta chain came from a study of blood T cell repertoires in COVID-19. Data came from immunoSEQ multiplex PCR; TCRdb stores just in-frame clones and leaves some out. The table lists 110,000 or so clones, 85% of them singletons. Seattle enrolled patients during active infection and tracked them longitudinally. This clonotype was obtained from a woman in her sixties or seventies with COVID-19, enrolled during active disease. Sequencing input: peripheral blood.

The CDR3 is CASSLDGGGSIYEQFF. The DNA for the CDR3 is TGTGCCAGCAGCTTGGACGGAGGAGGTTCAATCTATGAGCAGTTCTTC. This sequence joins TRBV7-2 and TRBJ2-1, with TRBD2 as a possible D gene (5 bases). V shed 3 bases and J shed 8 bases, with 20 bases lying between them. This CDR3 has 16 amino acids. Germline lookup yields CDR1 SGHTA and CDR2 FQGNSA.